Following are 16 T cell receptor beta chains from one sample sequenced in a study of Tregs in tolerant kidney transplant recipients. Recipients received nonmyeloablative bone marrow transplants from related graft donors, with transient mixed chimerism. The table came from immunoSEQ multiplex PCR; TCRdb's copy has only in-frame clones and leaves some out. The sample has 14,000 or so clones; the top ten hold 27%. The material was CD8+ T cells from blood (PBMCs), obtained 6 months after the transplant. The receptors derive from a human patient who received a combined kidney and bone marrow transplant. The graft donor may have contributed some T cells.

Regarding this clone: The sequence runs out 3 residues before the end of the CDR3; the remainder is reconstructed from the germline J gene. The V gene is TRBV5-6, the J gene TRBJ2-4; 7 nucleotides agree with TRBD1. The germline V gene encodes CDR1 SGHDT and CDR2 YYEEEE. Unmatched junction bases numbered 0, after V lost 0 bases and J lost 3 bases. There are 14 residues in the CDR3. The DNA read from the CDR3 is TGTGCCAGCAGCTTGGGACAGGGCAAAAACATT. Residues: CASSLGQGKNI. The complete CDR3 reads CASSLGQGKNIQYF.

Comments on this clone: The CDR3 end lies 3 residues beyond the end of the read and is filled in from the germline J gene. The chain uses TRBV4-1 and TRBJ2-5; TRBD1 matches at 9 bases. The junction had 7 bases not matched to a gene; V was cut back by 0 bases and J by 5 bases. The CDR3 spans 16 residues. The V gene's germline CDR1 is MGHRA and CDR2 YSYEKL. The CDR3 sequence: CASSQEGDRERETQYF. The CDR3 DNA, read in part, is TGCGCCAGCAGCCAAGAGGGGGACAGGGAACGTGAGACC.

A remark on this clone: The read halts 3 residues ahead of the CDR3 end, with the missing end drawn from the germline J gene. The rearrangement joins TRBV5-1 to TRBJ1-2; D gene ambiguous. The germline V gene has CDR1 SGHRS and CDR2 YFSETQ. V gave up 0 bases and J gave up 6 bases, with 6 bases separating them. The CDR3 is made up of 12 amino acids. This chain's CDR3 is CASSLEHDGYTF. The sequenced CDR3 bases are TGCGCCAGCAGCTTGGAACACGATGGC.

With respect to this clone: From the germline J gene comes the end of the CDR3, since the read stops 3 residues before it. The rearrangement joins TRBV5-1 to TRBJ1-4, with unresolved D. Deletions cut 0 bases from V and 8 bases from J, with 11 bases between. CDR3 length: 14 residues. Germline CDR1 reads SGHRS; CDR2 reads YFSETQ. The CDR3 loop is CASSLVARSEKLFF. The sequenced CDR3 bases are TGCGCCAGCAGCTTGGTTGCGCGGAGCGAAAAA.

For this clone: The sequenced fragment ends 3 residues before the CDR3 boundary, so the rest is inferred from the germline J gene. The chain joins TRBV7-9 to TRBJ2-7; TRBD1 might be the D (5 bases). Germline-derived CDR1 and CDR2 are SEHNR and FQNEAQ (reference sequence). The CDR3 totals 12 residues. V dropped 2 bases and J dropped 5 bases, with 7 bases sitting between them. CDR3: CASSLTGHEQYF. The covered CDR3 bases are TGTGCCAGCAGCTTAACAGGCCACGAG. Based on the CDR3 plus reference TRBV7-9 and TRBJ2-7, the full variable domain is DTGVSQNPRHKITKRGQNVTFRCDPISEHNRLYWYRQTLGQGPEFLTYFQNEAQLEKSRLLSDRFSAERPKGSFSTLEIQRTEQGDSAMYLCASSLTGHEQYFGPGTRLTVT.

As for this clone: The read stops 3 residues short of the end of the CDR3; the missing end is completed from the germline J gene. The chain joins TRBV2 to TRBJ2-3, with 14 nucleotides matching TRBD2. V shed 4 bases and J 6 bases; nucleotides not matched to a gene: 9. Per the germline V gene, CDR1 is SNHLY and CDR2 is FYNNEI. CDR3 length: 17 amino acids. CDR3 bases read: TGTGCCAGCAGTGGACCCGGGACTAGCGGGAGATCGGATACG. It yields the protein CASSGPGTSGRSDT. The entire CDR3 reads CASSGPGTSGRSDTQYF.

The part of the CDR3 DNA that was read is TGCAGCGTCGCTGGGACAGGGGAAGAAAAG. Amino acids: CSVAGTGEEK. The entire CDR3 protein is CSVAGTGEEKLFF. The chain links TRBV29-1 to TRBJ2-2; 10 nucleotides agree with TRBD1. The CDR3 extends 3 residues past the end of the read, so its final part is completed from the germline J gene. Germline V gene data show CDR1 as SQVTM and CDR2 as ANQGSEA. The CDR3 consists of 13 residues.

In the case of this clone: Coverage ceases 3 residues before the CDR3 finishes, and the germline J gene fills in the end. The genes are TRBV15 and TRBJ1-1; a possible D gene is TRBD1 (5 bases). The CDR3 extends over 12 amino acids. Trimming removed 5 bases from V and 3 bases from J, with 7 bases in between. Germline lookup yields CDR1 LNHNV and CDR2 YYDKDF (reference sequence). CDR3 DNA (partial): TGTGCCACCAGCGGGGGGTACACTGAA. Amino acid sequence: CATSGGYTE. The whole CDR3 protein is CATSGGYTEAFF.

In the case of this clone: One junction end disagrees with the germline gene, perhaps due to a read error. With the read ending 3 residues before the CDR3 end, the germline J gene is used to fill in that end. The V and J genes are TRBV7-9 and TRBJ2-3, with 9 nucleotides matching TRBD1. Germline values: CDR1 SEHNR, CDR2 FQNEAQ (reference sequence). The CDR3 spans 14 residues. Incomplete CDR3 DNA: TGTTCCAGCAGCTTTGGACAGGGGACGGATACG. Translated, it gives CSSSFGQGTDT. The full CDR3 sequence reads CSSSFGQGTDTQYF.

Regarding this clone: Read sequence stops 3 residues before the CDR3 end, and the germline J gene provides the missing end. The chain has TRBV7-9 and TRBJ2-2, with a weak D call TRBD1 (6 bases). This CDR3 contains 15 residues. Trimming removed 5 bases from V and 2 bases from J, with 12 bases in between. The germline gives CDR1 SEHNR, CDR2 FQNEAQ (reference sequence). The part of the CDR3 DNA that was read is TGTGCCAGCAGCCACACAGGGTTTAACACCGGGGAG. Translating it yields CASSHTGFNTGE. The full CDR3 reads CASSHTGFNTGELFF.

Of note for this clone: The CDR3 end is not reached by the read, which stops 3 residues before it; the germline J gene fills it in. The chain carries TRBV30 and TRBJ1-2; perhaps TRBD1 as D (6 bases). Germline V gene data show CDR1 as GTSNPN and CDR2 as SVGIG (reference sequence). The V end lost 8 bases, the J end lost 2 bases, and 24 bases lay between the germline ends. The CDR3 has 16 residues. The CDR3 DNA, read in part, is TGTGCCGGATTACTTAAACAGGGCCCCCTAAACTATGGC. Protein: CAGLLKQGPLNYG. The full CDR3 reads CAGLLKQGPLNYGYTF.

A word on this clone: The CDR3 is cut off 3 residues early in the read; its end comes from the germline J gene. J is TRBJ2-1 and V is TRBV19; 8 bases are a match to TRBD2. From germline, CDR1 is LNHDA and CDR2 SQIVND (reference sequence). This CDR3 is built from 14 residues. J lost 3 bases, V lost 7 bases, and 5 bases had no gene match. The sequenced CDR3 bases are TGTGCCAGTAAGTTCGGGGGGGACTACAATGAG. Translated: CASKFGGDYNE. The complete CDR3 sequence is CASKFGGDYNEQFF.

For this clone: The read finishes 3 residues shy of the CDR3 end, and the germline J gene is used to complete it. Other nucleotide sequences from this sample produce the same CDR3. The chain combines TRBV2 with TRBJ1-3; D uncertain. The CDR3 totals 15 residues. Between the trimmed V and J ends, which lost 3 bases and 2 bases, there was a span of 11 bases. Germline CDR1 is SNHLY and CDR2 is FYNNEI. The CDR3 bases that were read are TGTGCCAGCAGTGAGTTCGGCGGAACTGGAAACACC. It translates to CASSEFGGTGNT. The entire CDR3 is CASSEFGGTGNTIYF.

With regard to this clone: The DNA ends 3 residues before the CDR3 does, and the rest of the CDR3 is filled in from the germline J gene. The rearrangement links TRBV5-6 to TRBJ2-5; 8 bases line up with TRBD1. V dropped 0 bases and J dropped 5; count of bases not matched to a gene: 3. This CDR3 has 14 residues. From germline, CDR1 is SGHDT and CDR2 YYEEEE. The CDR3 here is CASSLGTGLETQYF. Incomplete CDR3 DNA: TGTGCCAGCAGCTTGGGGACAGGGCTGGAGACC.

Worth noting for this clone: The CDR3 end falls 3 residues outside the read, so it is completed with the germline J gene. The V gene is TRBV7-6, the J gene TRBJ2-7, with TRBD2 identical over 12 bases. The CDR3 is 14 residues long. From germline, CDR1 is SGHVS and CDR2 FNYEAQ. V was clipped by 6 bases and J by 2 bases; unmatched bases: 2. CDR3 DNA, as far as it was read: TGTGCCAGCAGTCGGACTAGCGGGGCCTACGAG. This encodes CASSRTSGAYE. The CDR3 in its entirety is CASSRTSGAYEQYF.

On this clone itself: One end of the junction varies from germline; a read error may be responsible. The read stops 3 residues short of the end of the CDR3; the missing end is completed from the germline J gene. Distinct nucleotide sequences in the sample also encode this CDR3. The chain carries TRBV29-1 and TRBJ1-3; no clear D gene. The CDR3 contains 15 residues. From germline, CDR1 is SQVTM and CDR2 ANQGSEA. The CDR3 sequence: CSVYGGGSSGNTIYF. The DNA read from the CDR3 is TGCAGCGTTTACGGAGGCGGGAGCTCTGGAAACACG. The whole variable domain, filled in from reference TRBV29-1 and TRBJ1-3, reads SAVISQKPSRDICQRGTSLTIQCQVDSQVTMMFWYRQQPGQSLTLIATANQGSEATYESGFVIDKFPISRPNLTFSTLTVSNMSPEDSSIYLCSVYGGGSSGNTIYFGEGSWLTVV.